This is a list of T cell receptor beta chains from one sample in a study of blood T cell repertoires in COVID-19. Clones were read by immunoSEQ multiplex PCR, and TCRdb kept only the in-frame ones, dropping some. This table holds 97,000 or so clones, 90% found once. Sequencing was done on a sample of peripheral blood. Receptor source: a man aged 45-60 years with acute or convalescent COVID-19. The CDR3 runs from the conserved cysteine through the conserved F or W. The D gene is left open where the match is weak. Size is stated for part of the rows, as once, few or many counts, or as a class when the clone is expanded.

CDR3 DNA: TGTGCAAGTCGCAAGGGAGGGCCAAACACCGGGGAGCTGTTTTTT; CDR3 protein: CASRKGGPNTGELFF; clone size: -; J gene: TRBJ2-2; V gene: TRBV12-2; D gene: -
CDR3 DNA: TGCGCCAGCAGCTTGGGATCCGGGAGGGACCTCTCTGGAAACACCATATATTTT; CDR3 protein: CASSLGSGRDLSGNTIYF; clone size: -; J gene: TRBJ1-3; V gene: TRBV5-1; D gene: -
CDR3 DNA: TGTGCCAGCAGTTACTCTTACCGGGACTCGACGGCTTTCTTT; CDR3 protein: CASSYSYRDSTAFF; clone size: once; J gene: TRBJ1-1; V gene: TRBV6-5; D gene: -
CDR3 DNA: TGTGCCAGCAGCCAAGGGGGGGTAGGGGAGCAGTTCTTC; CDR3 protein: CASSQGGVGEQFF; clone size: -; J gene: TRBJ2-1; V gene: TRBV3-1/TRBV3-2; D gene: -
CDR3 DNA: TGTGCCAGCAGCTTTTCAGGGGTCTGGCTGCACCACTCCTACAATGAGCAGTTCTTC; CDR3 protein: CASSFSGVWLHHSYNEQFF; clone size: -; J gene: TRBJ2-1; V gene: TRBV11-2; D gene: -
CDR3 DNA: TGTGCCAGCAGCGTACGGGAGGGGAACACCGGGGAGCTGTTTTTT; CDR3 protein: CASSVREGNTGELFF; clone size: -; J gene: TRBJ2-2; V gene: TRBV9; D gene: TRBD2
CDR3 DNA: TGTGCCACCAGTGATTCGGCCAGGGCGAGCACCGGGGAGCTGTTTTTT; CDR3 protein: CATSDSARASTGELFF; clone size: -; J gene: TRBJ2-2; V gene: TRBV24-1; D gene: -
CDR3 DNA: TGCGCCAGCAGCCAAACAGGAGCCGGAACGCAGTATTTT; CDR3 protein: CASSQTGAGTQYF; clone size: -; J gene: TRBJ2-3; V gene: TRBV4-1; D gene: -
CDR3 DNA: TGTGCCAGCAGTCCAGGACTAGCGTTCTCCTACGAGCAGTACTTC; CDR3 protein: CASSPGLAFSYEQYF; clone size: -; J gene: TRBJ2-7; V gene: TRBV6-5; D gene: TRBD2
CDR3 DNA: TGCGCCAGCAGTCTCCTCCGGGGAACCCTCCACTTT; CDR3 protein: CASSLLRGTLHF; clone size: -; J gene: TRBJ1-6; V gene: TRBV23-1; D gene: -
CDR3 DNA: TGCGCCAGCAGCCATCTCGGGAGTGGAGAGACCCAGTACTTC; CDR3 protein: CASSHLGSGETQYF; clone size: -; J gene: TRBJ2-5; V gene: TRBV4-1; D gene: -
CDR3 DNA: TGTGCCACCAGGGACAGGGGCTCCTATGGCTACACCTTC; CDR3 protein: CATRDRGSYGYTF; clone size: -; J gene: TRBJ1-2; V gene: TRBV24-1; D gene: TRBD1
CDR3 DNA: TGTGCCAGCAGTCGTACCGGGTCTTACTACGAGCAGTACTTC; CDR3 protein: CASSRTGSYYEQYF; clone size: -; J gene: TRBJ2-7; V gene: TRBV6-2/TRBV6-3; D gene: -
CDR3 DNA: TGTGCCAGCAGTTTTGGGACAGGGTCCTACGAGCAGTACTTC; CDR3 protein: CASSFGTGSYEQYF; clone size: -; J gene: TRBJ2-7; V gene: TRBV27; D gene: TRBD1
CDR3 DNA: TGTGCCAGGAAGCTAGCGGGAGGGCGCGAGCAGTACTTC; CDR3 protein: CARKLAGGREQYF; clone size: -; J gene: TRBJ2-7; V gene: TRBV2; D gene: TRBD2
CDR3 DNA: TGTGCCAGCAGTGACACAGGAAACGTAGCCTACGAGCAGTACTTC; CDR3 protein: CASSDTGNVAYEQYF; clone size: -; J gene: TRBJ2-7; V gene: TRBV25-1; D gene: -
CDR3 DNA: TGTGCCAGCAGCCCCCCGAGGAGCGGGGTGCACGGGGAGCTGTTTTTT; CDR3 protein: CASSPPRSGVHGELFF; clone size: once; J gene: TRBJ2-2; V gene: TRBV3-1/TRBV3-2; D gene: TRBD2
CDR3 DNA: TGTGCCAGCAGCCCTGGAGGACGGGATCAGCCCCAGCATTTT; CDR3 protein: CASSPGGRDQPQHF; clone size: -; J gene: TRBJ1-5; V gene: TRBV3-1/TRBV3-2; D gene: -
CDR3 DNA: TGTGCCAGCAGTTATTTACGGGACAGGGGGAACACTGAAGCTTTCTTT; CDR3 protein: CASSYLRDRGNTEAFF; clone size: -; J gene: TRBJ1-1; V gene: TRBV6-2/TRBV6-3; D gene: TRBD1
CDR3 DNA: TGCGCCAGCAGGTTAGGTGGAGGACCAACTAATGAAAAACTGTTTTTT; CDR3 protein: CASRLGGGPTNEKLFF; clone size: -; J gene: TRBJ1-4; V gene: TRBV5-1; D gene: -
CDR3 DNA: TGTGCCAGCAGCCTCCTCTCGACTAGCGGGAGTCGGCAGTACTTC; CDR3 protein: CASSLLSTSGSRQYF; clone size: -; J gene: TRBJ2-7; V gene: TRBV11-3; D gene: TRBD2
CDR3 DNA: TGTGCCAGCAGCCCCCCGAGCTCCTACGAGCAGTACTTC; CDR3 protein: CASSPPSSYEQYF; clone size: -; J gene: TRBJ2-7; V gene: TRBV9; D gene: -
CDR3 DNA: TGTGCCAGCAGTGAGTCCCCGCGGGCGGTCGGAAACACCGGGGAGCTGTTTTTT; CDR3 protein: CASSESPRAVGNTGELFF; clone size: -; J gene: TRBJ2-2; V gene: TRBV25-1; D gene: -
CDR3 DNA: TGTGCCAGCAGTTGGGGACAACGCACAGGGGGCACTGAAGCTTTCTTT; CDR3 protein: CASSWGQRTGGTEAFF; clone size: -; J gene: TRBJ1-1; V gene: TRBV6-2/TRBV6-3; D gene: TRBD1
CDR3 DNA: TGCGCCAGCAGCCCGTGGGGGGACAATGAAAAACTGTTTTTT; CDR3 protein: CASSPWGDNEKLFF; clone size: -; J gene: TRBJ1-4; V gene: TRBV5-1; D gene: -
CDR3 DNA: TGTGCCAGCAGCGCCGACAGGGGGCGAAGTCAGCCCCAGCATTTT; CDR3 protein: CASSADRGRSQPQHF; clone size: -; J gene: TRBJ1-5; V gene: TRBV7-2; D gene: TRBD1
CDR3 DNA: TGTGCCAGCAGCTTGAACGAGTATGGCTACACCTTC; CDR3 protein: CASSLNEYGYTF; clone size: -; J gene: TRBJ1-2; V gene: TRBV7-2; D gene: -
CDR3 DNA: TGTGCCAGTAGTCAGGCGGGAGCCGCCTACAATGAGCAGTTCTTC; CDR3 protein: CASSQAGAAYNEQFF; clone size: once; J gene: TRBJ2-1; V gene: TRBV19; D gene: TRBD2
CDR3 DNA: TGTGCCAGCAGCCGCCCAGCGGCGGGAGGTACTTGGAGCTCCTACGAGCAGTACTTC; CDR3 protein: CASSRPAAGGTWSSYEQYF; clone size: -; J gene: TRBJ2-7; V gene: TRBV7-9; D gene: TRBD2
CDR3 DNA: TGTGCCAGTAGTATAGCCACAGTCCTGTCCTACAATGAGCAGTTCTTC; CDR3 protein: CASSIATVLSYNEQFF; clone size: -; J gene: TRBJ2-1; V gene: TRBV19; D gene: -
CDR3 DNA: TGTGCCAGCTCACCAGGACAGGGGATGTCCTACGAGCAGTACTTC; CDR3 protein: CASSPGQGMSYEQYF; clone size: -; J gene: TRBJ2-7; V gene: TRBV18; D gene: TRBD1
CDR3 DNA: TGTGCCAGCAGCTTTTCGGGATCCGGACAGCCCCAGCATTTT; CDR3 protein: CASSFSGSGQPQHF; clone size: -; J gene: TRBJ1-5; V gene: TRBV7-2; D gene: -
CDR3 DNA: TGTGCCAGCAGCCCGGGGACTCCAGATACGCAGTATTTT; CDR3 protein: CASSPGTPDTQYF; clone size: -; J gene: TRBJ2-3; V gene: TRBV12-3/TRBV12-4; D gene: -
CDR3 DNA: TGTGCCAGCTCACGACAGCCTAGCAATCAGCCCCAGCATTTT; CDR3 protein: CASSRQPSNQPQHF; clone size: -; J gene: TRBJ1-5; V gene: TRBV18; D gene: -
CDR3 DNA: TGTGCCAGCTCACTACAGGGGTCCCACGAGCAGTACTTC; CDR3 protein: CASSLQGSHEQYF; clone size: -; J gene: TRBJ2-7; V gene: TRBV18; D gene: TRBD1
CDR3 DNA: TGCGCCAGCAGCCCGGTGGGTAGCGGGACGTACGAGCAGTACTTC; CDR3 protein: CASSPVGSGTYEQYF; clone size: -; J gene: TRBJ2-7; V gene: TRBV5-1; D gene: TRBD2
CDR3 DNA: TGTGCCAGCATTATAGCGGGAGCTAATGAGCAGTTCTTC; CDR3 protein: CASIIAGANEQFF; clone size: -; J gene: TRBJ2-1; V gene: TRBV6-5; D gene: TRBD2
CDR3 DNA: TGTGCCAGCAGTTACAGGGGGACAGGGACTGAAGCTTTCTTT; CDR3 protein: CASSYRGTGTEAFF; clone size: -; J gene: TRBJ1-1; V gene: TRBV6-2/TRBV6-3; D gene: TRBD1
CDR3 DNA: TGTGCCAGCAGTTCCCTGACTGGGGGCCACTATGGCTACACCTTC; CDR3 protein: CASSSLTGGHYGYTF; clone size: -; J gene: TRBJ1-2; V gene: TRBV27; D gene: -
CDR3 DNA: TGTGCCAGTAGTCCGACAGGGGGCTCAGGAAACACCATATATTTT; CDR3 protein: CASSPTGGSGNTIYF; clone size: few; J gene: TRBJ1-3; V gene: TRBV19; D gene: TRBD1
CDR3 DNA: TGTGCCAGTAGTACAGAACGAGGAGGCATTCAGTACTTC; CDR3 protein: CASSTERGGIQYF; clone size: -; J gene: TRBJ2-4; V gene: TRBV19; D gene: -
CDR3 DNA: TGCGCCAGCAGCTTGGCGGCAGGGCCCTCCTACGAGCAGTACTTC; CDR3 protein: CASSLAAGPSYEQYF; clone size: -; J gene: TRBJ2-7; V gene: TRBV5-1; D gene: -
CDR3 DNA: TGTGCCAGCAGCTTCACCGGGACAGGGGAGGAGACCCAGTACTTC; CDR3 protein: CASSFTGTGEETQYF; clone size: -; J gene: TRBJ2-5; V gene: TRBV11-2; D gene: TRBD1
CDR3 DNA: TGTGCCACCAGTGATTGGACAGGGCCTCCCTACGAGCAGTACTTC; CDR3 protein: CATSDWTGPPYEQYF; clone size: -; J gene: TRBJ2-7; V gene: TRBV24-1; D gene: TRBD1
CDR3 DNA: TGTGCCAGCAGCCAAGATGGGGGGACTGAAGCTTTCTTT; CDR3 protein: CASSQDGGTEAFF; clone size: -; J gene: TRBJ1-1; V gene: TRBV6-5; D gene: -
CDR3 DNA: TGCAGCGTTAGGGGACAGGGAGGCGGCTATGGCTACACCTTC; CDR3 protein: CSVRGQGGGYGYTF; clone size: -; J gene: TRBJ1-2; V gene: TRBV29-1; D gene: TRBD1
CDR3 DNA: TGTGCCAGCAGCGTAGCCCGGCGGACCGGGGAGCTGTTTTTT; CDR3 protein: CASSVARRTGELFF; clone size: few; J gene: TRBJ2-2; V gene: TRBV9; D gene: -
CDR3 DNA: TGTGCCAGCAGCCCCCGCGGAAGGGGGCCTCGAGCTTTCTTT; CDR3 protein: CASSPRGRGPRAFF; clone size: once; J gene: TRBJ1-1; V gene: TRBV6-6; D gene: TRBD1
CDR3 DNA: TGTGCCACCAGTGACCCGAGACAGTCCGTGGAGGGCTACACCTTC; CDR3 protein: CATSDPRQSVEGYTF; clone size: -; J gene: TRBJ1-2; V gene: TRBV24-1; D gene: -
CDR3 DNA: TGTGCCAGCAGTCCTCCGGGGATACCCGGGGAGCTGTTTTTT; CDR3 protein: CASSPPGIPGELFF; clone size: -; J gene: TRBJ2-2; V gene: TRBV27; D gene: -
CDR3 DNA: TGTGCCAGCAGCTGGGAACTAGCGGGGTACAATGAGCAGTTCTTC; CDR3 protein: CASSWELAGYNEQFF; clone size: -; J gene: TRBJ2-1; V gene: TRBV5-4; D gene: TRBD2
CDR3 DNA: TGTGCCAGCAGCAAGGCCACAGGGCCCTATGGCTACACCTTC; CDR3 protein: CASSKATGPYGYTF; clone size: -; J gene: TRBJ1-2; V gene: TRBV14; D gene: -
CDR3 DNA: TGTGCCATCAGTGAACCGGGACTAGGGAAATACTACGAGCAGTACTTC; CDR3 protein: CAISEPGLGKYYEQYF; clone size: -; J gene: TRBJ2-7; V gene: TRBV10-3; D gene: TRBD2